These T cell receptor beta chains were read from a single sample in a study of T cells in localized non-small cell lung cancer. The table came from immunoSEQ multiplex PCR; TCRdb's copy has only in-frame clones and leaves some out. This table has around 36,000 clones, around 81% appearing once. The input for sequencing was peripheral blood mononuclear cells, taken before any cancer treatment. Receptors were obtained from a male donor older than 55 with stage II lung adenocarcinoma. Both conserved end residues are part of each CDR3. A D gene is named only where the DNA matches it firmly. Expanded clones are given a class, and other clones once, few, many or no size at all.

D	V	J	size	DNA	CDR3
NA	TRBV5-4	TRBJ2-3	few	TGTGCCAGCAGCTTGGCAGATACGCAGTATTTT	CASSLADTQYF
NA	TRBV28	TRBJ1-1	NA	TGTGCCAGCAGTTTCAGCGCGGGACACACTGAAGCTTTCTTT	CASSFSAGHTEAFF
TRBD1	TRBV9	TRBJ1-4	NA	TGTGCCAGCAGCTCCGACAGGGGGAGGGAAAAACTGTTTTTT	CASSSDRGREKLFF
NA	TRBV15	TRBJ1-4	medium-sized	TGTGCCACCAGCAGAGACGGAGGCCCCTCGGAAAAACTGTTTTTT	CATSRDGGPSEKLFF
TRBD2	TRBV18	TRBJ2-3	NA	TGTGCCAGCTCACCTAGCGGGAAAGGTGATACGCAGTATTTT	CASSPSGKGDTQYF
NA	TRBV29-1	TRBJ2-3	NA	TGCAGCGTTGAAGTGGTAGGGCCGACCACAGATACGCAGTATTTT	CSVEVVGPTTDTQYF
TRBD1	TRBV27	TRBJ2-7	NA	TGTGCCAGCAGTTTATCAGGGACAGGGCCCTCCTACGAGCAGTACTTC	CASSLSGTGPSYEQYF
TRBD1	TRBV18	TRBJ1-1	few	TGTGCCAGCTCACCCGGACAGGGCGCTGAAGCTTTCTTT	CASSPGQGAEAFF
NA	TRBV5-1	TRBJ1-5	once	TGCGCCAGCAGCCTAGCAGGCAAAGGTCAGCCCCAGCATTTT	CASSLAGKGQPQHF
NA	TRBV5-1	TRBJ1-1	NA	TGCGCCAGCAGCTTGATCGCGAACACTGAAGCTTTCTTT	CASSLIANTEAFF
NA	TRBV6-5	TRBJ2-7	NA	TGTGCCAGCAGTTACTCCAGTTGGGGGACAAACTACGAGCAGTACTTC	CASSYSSWGTNYEQYF
TRBD2	TRBV7-8	TRBJ2-4	NA	TGTGCCAGCAGCTTAGACCCGAGGGTAGCGGGAGGGCCGGAGACCAAAAACATTCAGTACTTC	CASSLDPRVAGGPETKNIQYF
NA	TRBV6-5	TRBJ2-7	once	TGTGCCAGCAGTTACGGCAGGCCGAGCTCCTACGAGCAGTACTTC	CASSYGRPSSYEQYF
NA	TRBV5-1	TRBJ1-1	NA	TGCGCCAGCAGCACTACAGGGACGAAGGCGGGCACTGAAGCTTTCTTT	CASSTTGTKAGTEAFF
NA	TRBV29-1	TRBJ2-7	NA	TGCAGCGTGATTTTCGTGGGGGCGCATATGTACGAGCAGTACTTC	CSVIFVGAHMYEQYF